This T cell receptor beta chain originates from a study of blood T cell repertoires in COVID-19. Study processing details: The assay estimated nucleated cells by amplifying reference gene primers. Some clones are missing from TCRdb's copy, which holds only in-frame ones; the method was immunoSEQ multiplex PCR. For V, J and clone size, that table is used; D and trimming come from the DNA. The sample yields 150,000 to 200,000 clones, more than 75% seen once. Germline V gene data show CDR1 as SGHNT and CDR2 as YENEEA. The CDR3 loop spans 16 amino acids. Trimming pared 0 bases from V and 1 base from J, leaving 12 bases between.

The sequenced sample was PBMCs or T cells enriched from blood (not recorded which). The V gene is TRBV11-3, the J gene TRBJ2-5; TRBD1 might be the D (6 bases). This receptor was obtained from a woman aged 45-65 years with acute COVID-19. CDR3 sequence: CASSLEGRGGQETQYF. The CDR3, as DNA: TGTGCCAGCAGCTTAGAAGGGAGAGGGGGCCAAGAGACCCAGTACTTC.